The present TCR beta chain was sequenced within a study of T cell repertoires in cytomegalovirus infection. The overall study: Well-studied HLA-B-restricted CMV epitopes were used in the study alongside recently identified HLA-C-restricted ones. General study results and limits: HLA-C-restricted CMV clonotypes gave the most frequent clonotype in two of eight donors. Totalled public TCR beta family frequency picked out people who carried CMV plus the relevant HLA.

MiXCR was run by TCRdb on the reads, yielding one entry per CDR3 protein. Here the sample spans 110,000 or so distinct CDR3 sequences, under 35% being singletons. CDR3 length: 16 amino acids. The germline V and J ends were trimmed by 4 bases and 8 bases, with 21 bases remaining between them. Germline CDR1 is SEHNR and CDR2 is FQNEAQ (reference sequence). This clonotype was counted a few times. Its specificity is unknown. This rearrangement joins TRBV7-9 to TRBJ1-3; TRBD1 is a possible D gene (5 bases). The sequences come from CD8+ T cells from cultured PBMCs, collected from culture after CMV antigen stimulation. The TCR originated in a human donor in good health (CMV status not recorded). Some clones in this sample may be carry-over from other donors' samples. The CDR3 region is CASSSDPGRRWDTIYF. CDR3 nucleotides: TGTGCCAGCAGCTCAGACCCGGGACGGCGGTGGGACACCATATATTTT.